These T cell receptor beta chains were read from a single sample in a study of blood T cells in healthy people across ages. TCRdb re-called the 5' RACE reads with MiXCR, one entry per CDR3 protein. Of 1.5 million to 2 million distinct CDR3 sequences listed, about 49% are singletons. The sequenced sample consisted of blood. These receptor sequences come from a woman in her thirties or forties in good health. The CDR3 runs from the conserved cysteine through the conserved F or W. D genes are given only for firm matches. Clone size is given for some rows only: seen once, a few or many times, or a class if the clone is expanded.

J gene: TRBJ1-2; D gene: -; clone size: -; V gene: TRBV10-3; CDR3 DNA: TGTGCCATCAGTGAAGGGCGGAAGGCTAACTATGGCTACACCTTC; CDR3 protein: CAISEGRKANYGYTF
J gene: TRBJ2-1; D gene: -; clone size: -; V gene: TRBV4-3; CDR3 DNA: TGCGCCAGCAGCCACGCCCTCTGGGGGGACTCCAAGGACAATGAGCAGTTCTTC; CDR3 protein: CASSHALWGDSKDNEQFF
J gene: TRBJ2-7; D gene: TRBD1; clone size: -; V gene: TRBV28; CDR3 DNA: TGTGCCAGCAGTTGGGACAGGGGGGACCCCCAGCACGAGCAGTACTTC; CDR3 protein: CASSWDRGDPQHEQYF
J gene: TRBJ1-1; D gene: TRBD1; clone size: once; V gene: TRBV6-6; CDR3 DNA: TGTGCCAGCAGTTGGGGGGACAGGGCGAACACTGAAGCTTTCTTT; CDR3 protein: CASSWGDRANTEAFF
J gene: TRBJ2-5; D gene: -; clone size: few; V gene: TRBV3-1; CDR3 DNA: TGTGCCAGCAGCCAAGTCCTGACTTTTGGATGCGAAGAGACCCAGTACTTC; CDR3 protein: CASSQVLTFGCEETQYF
J gene: TRBJ2-1; D gene: TRBD2; clone size: -; V gene: TRBV4-1; CDR3 DNA: TGCGCCAGCAGCCAAGTCCAAATACTAGCGGGGGCCGACAATGAGCAGTTCTTC; CDR3 protein: CASSQVQILAGADNEQFF
J gene: TRBJ1-5; D gene: TRBD1; clone size: -; V gene: TRBV20-1; CDR3 DNA: TGCAGTGCCCAACAGGGGGCCAATCAGCCCCAGCATTTT; CDR3 protein: CSAQQGANQPQHF
J gene: TRBJ2-7; D gene: -; clone size: many; V gene: TRBV12-3/TRBV12-4; CDR3 DNA: TGTGCCAGCAGCCCGCTGCCCTACGAGCAGTACTTC; CDR3 protein: CASSPLPYEQYF
J gene: TRBJ2-1; D gene: -; clone size: few; V gene: TRBV6-2/TRBV6-3; CDR3 DNA: TGTGCCAGCAGTTCCCGGGTGAGGGTCAATGAGCAGTTCTTC; CDR3 protein: CASSSRVRVNEQFF
J gene: TRBJ1-5; D gene: -; clone size: once; V gene: TRBV20-1; CDR3 DNA: TGCAGTGCTACCCGGGGGGGGTGGCAGCCCCAGCATTTT; CDR3 protein: CSATRGGWQPQHF
J gene: TRBJ2-7; D gene: -; clone size: -; V gene: TRBV7-6; CDR3 DNA: TGTGCCAGCAGCCATGGGCTGACCTCCGAGCAGTACTTC; CDR3 protein: CASSHGLTSEQYF
J gene: TRBJ1-6; D gene: -; clone size: -; V gene: TRBV10-3; CDR3 DNA: TGTGCCATCAGTGAGTCGAACAGAAATTCACCCCTCCACTTT; CDR3 protein: CAISESNRNSPLHF
J gene: TRBJ1-1; D gene: TRBD1; clone size: -; V gene: TRBV5-1; CDR3 DNA: TGCGCCAGCAGCTTGCGTGGGACAGAGAACACTGAAGCTTTCTTT; CDR3 protein: CASSLRGTENTEAFF
J gene: TRBJ2-3; D gene: -; clone size: few; V gene: TRBV20-1; CDR3 DNA: TGCAGTGCTAGAGAAGGTCTCAAGGGTGCAGATACGCAGTATTTT; CDR3 protein: CSAREGLKGADTQYF
J gene: TRBJ2-3; D gene: -; clone size: -; V gene: TRBV19; CDR3 DNA: TGTGCCAGTAGTATCGGCGGCAGGGTTACAGATACGCAGTATTTT; CDR3 protein: CASSIGGRVTDTQYF
J gene: TRBJ2-3; D gene: TRBD2; clone size: -; V gene: TRBV4-1; CDR3 DNA: TGCGCCAGCAGCCATGATCTGAGCGGGGGGCGCACAGATACGCAGTATTTT; CDR3 protein: CASSHDLSGGRTDTQYF
J gene: TRBJ1-4; D gene: -; clone size: -; V gene: TRBV5-6; CDR3 DNA: TGTGCCAGCAGCAGAACTCGGAGGGGGGAAAAACTGTTTTTT; CDR3 protein: CASSRTRRGEKLFF
J gene: TRBJ2-7; D gene: -; clone size: few; V gene: TRBV7-6; CDR3 DNA: TGTGCCAGCAGCGGGTCGACGGGTTCCTACGAGCAGTACTTC; CDR3 protein: CASSGSTGSYEQYF
J gene: TRBJ1-1; D gene: -; clone size: -; V gene: TRBV29-1; CDR3 DNA: TGCAGCGCAGGGGCTGGGGGGAACACTGAAGCTTTCTTT; CDR3 protein: CSAGAGGNTEAFF
J gene: TRBJ2-7; D gene: -; clone size: few; V gene: TRBV21-1; CDR3 DNA: TGTGCTAGCAGCCCCCTCCATGACAGGGACGAGCAGTACTTC; CDR3 protein: CASSPLHDRDEQYF
J gene: TRBJ2-1; D gene: -; clone size: -; V gene: TRBV11-2; CDR3 DNA: TGTGCCAGCAGCGCCCGACTGAACAATGAGCAGTTCTTC; CDR3 protein: CASSARLNNEQFF
J gene: TRBJ2-3; D gene: TRBD1; clone size: few; V gene: TRBV4-3; CDR3 DNA: TGCGCCAGCAGCCAAGGGGACAGGGGAACAGATACGCAGTATTTT; CDR3 protein: CASSQGDRGTDTQYF
J gene: TRBJ1-4; D gene: -; clone size: -; V gene: TRBV12-3/TRBV12-4; CDR3 DNA: TGTGCCAGCAGTTTCAGGTCAACTAATGAAAAACTGTTTTTT; CDR3 protein: CASSFRSTNEKLFF
J gene: TRBJ2-5; D gene: -; clone size: -; V gene: TRBV29-1; CDR3 DNA: TGCAGCCTAAGCTGGGGTCAAGAGACCCAGTACTTC; CDR3 protein: CSLSWGQETQYF
J gene: TRBJ2-1; D gene: -; clone size: -; V gene: TRBV29-1; CDR3 DNA: TGCAGCGTCAGGGTAGCCCATGAGCAGTTCTTC; CDR3 protein: CSVRVAHEQFF
J gene: TRBJ2-5; D gene: -; clone size: few; V gene: TRBV11-2; CDR3 DNA: TGTGCCAGCAGCGGGGACCTATCGGGAGAGACCCAGTACTTC; CDR3 protein: CASSGDLSGETQYF
J gene: TRBJ2-1; D gene: TRBD2; clone size: few; V gene: TRBV24-1; CDR3 DNA: TGTGCCACCAGAGCGGGGGGGAACAATGAGCAGTTCTTC; CDR3 protein: CATRAGGNNEQFF
J gene: TRBJ1-5; D gene: -; clone size: few; V gene: TRBV20-1; CDR3 DNA: TGCAGTGCTAGAGAGGGGGGAACTCAGCCCCAGCATTTT; CDR3 protein: CSAREGGTQPQHF
J gene: TRBJ2-1; D gene: TRBD1; clone size: few; V gene: TRBV9; CDR3 DNA: TGTGCCAGCAGCGTAGCTGACAGGGGGCTATACAATGAGCAGTTCTTC; CDR3 protein: CASSVADRGLYNEQFF
J gene: TRBJ2-7; D gene: TRBD2; clone size: -; V gene: TRBV20-1; CDR3 DNA: TGCAGTGCTAGAGGGGGACTAGCGGGGGGGCGGTACTTC; CDR3 protein: CSARGGLAGGRYF
J gene: TRBJ1-1; D gene: -; clone size: few; V gene: TRBV3-1; CDR3 DNA: TGTGCCAGCAGCCAACCCGGGACGGTGACTGAAGCTTTCTTT; CDR3 protein: CASSQPGTVTEAFF
J gene: TRBJ2-7; D gene: -; clone size: -; V gene: TRBV6-5; CDR3 DNA: TGTGCCAGCAGTTACTCTGGCAGGGCCAACGAGCAGTACTTC; CDR3 protein: CASSYSGRANEQYF
J gene: TRBJ1-1; D gene: TRBD1; clone size: -; V gene: TRBV24-1; CDR3 DNA: TGTGCCACCCTACTACCGGGACAGCGGGACACTGAAGCTTTCTTT; CDR3 protein: CATLLPGQRDTEAFF
J gene: TRBJ2-1; D gene: -; clone size: -; V gene: TRBV7-2; CDR3 DNA: TGTGCCAGCAGCTCACAACTAAGTTTGAGCTCCTACAATGAGCAGTTCTTC; CDR3 protein: CASSSQLSLSSYNEQFF
J gene: TRBJ2-5; D gene: -; clone size: few; V gene: TRBV12-3/TRBV12-4; CDR3 DNA: TGTGCCAGCAGTTTTGGCCCCGGAAATAGCGAGACCCAGTACTTC; CDR3 protein: CASSFGPGNSETQYF
J gene: TRBJ1-5; D gene: -; clone size: -; V gene: TRBV5-1; CDR3 DNA: TGCGCCAGCAGCTTGCTCCCAGGGTACAATCAGCCCCAGCATTTT; CDR3 protein: CASSLLPGYNQPQHF
J gene: TRBJ2-5; D gene: TRBD1; clone size: -; V gene: TRBV24-1; CDR3 DNA: TGTGCCACCAGTGAAAATACAGGGGGCCTGGACAATGAGCAGTACTTC; CDR3 protein: CATSENTGGLDNEQYF
J gene: TRBJ2-1; D gene: -; clone size: -; V gene: TRBV6-1; CDR3 DNA: TGTGCCAGCAGTGAACTCAGGGGATATGAGCAGTTCTTC; CDR3 protein: CASSELRGYEQFF
J gene: TRBJ2-1; D gene: TRBD1; clone size: few; V gene: TRBV20-1; CDR3 DNA: TGCAGTGCTACCCCCGGGACAGGCCGCTACAATGAGCAGTTCTTC; CDR3 protein: CSATPGTGRYNEQFF
J gene: TRBJ2-7; D gene: TRBD2; clone size: -; V gene: TRBV28; CDR3 DNA: TGTGCCAGCAGCCCTAGCGGGGGGGCCAACTACGAGCAGTACTTC; CDR3 protein: CASSPSGGANYEQYF
J gene: TRBJ2-5; D gene: TRBD2; clone size: -; V gene: TRBV20-1; CDR3 DNA: TGCAGTGCTAGAGATCCCCAACTAGCGATCCAAGAGACCCAGTACTTC; CDR3 protein: CSARDPQLAIQETQYF
J gene: TRBJ2-1; D gene: TRBD1; clone size: -; V gene: TRBV19; CDR3 DNA: TGTGCCAGTAGTATAGGGACAGGGAGCTTCTACAATGAGCAGTTCTTC; CDR3 protein: CASSIGTGSFYNEQFF
J gene: TRBJ2-2; D gene: -; clone size: -; V gene: TRBV7-2; CDR3 DNA: TGTGCCAGCAGCTTAGGGGCTTCGGACACCGGGGAGCTGTTTTTT; CDR3 protein: CASSLGASDTGELFF
J gene: TRBJ1-2; D gene: -; clone size: -; V gene: TRBV15; CDR3 DNA: TGTGCCACCCGCGAGGTCAACTATGGCTACACCTTC; CDR3 protein: CATREVNYGYTF
J gene: TRBJ1-2; D gene: TRBD1; clone size: many; V gene: TRBV7-2; CDR3 DNA: TGTGCCAGCAGCTCAGGACAGGCATCTTATGGCTACACCTTC; CDR3 protein: CASSSGQASYGYTF
J gene: TRBJ2-7; D gene: -; clone size: many; V gene: TRBV10-3; CDR3 DNA: TGTGCCATCAGTGAGTCGCGGGGCAGCGAGCAGTACTTC; CDR3 protein: CAISESRGSEQYF
J gene: TRBJ2-1; D gene: -; clone size: -; V gene: TRBV7-2; CDR3 DNA: TGTGCCAGCAGCTCCTCCCCTCCCAGCGGACTCTCCTACAATGAGCAGTTCTTC; CDR3 protein: CASSSSPPSGLSYNEQFF
J gene: TRBJ1-1; D gene: TRBD1; clone size: -; V gene: TRBV4-2; CDR3 DNA: TGTGCCAGCGGGACAGGGGTTGAAACAGGTAAAGCTTTCTTT; CDR3 protein: CASGTGVETGKAFF